Shown below are 10 T cell receptor beta chains from a single sample sequenced in a study of T cell responses to AZD1222 COVID-19 vaccine. Assay used: immunoSEQ multiplex PCR; TCRdb lists only in-frame clones, some missing. Of 120,000 to 150,000 clones listed, approximately 94% were seen once; the top ten hold around 5%. The sequences come from peripheral blood, collected on day 0 of AZD1222 vaccination. These receptors all stem from an adult in good health.

The V gene is TRBV6-5, the J gene TRBJ1-1; D unresolved. From germline, CDR1 is MNHEY and CDR2 SVGAGI. The CDR3 is 13 residues long. Trimming removed 6 bases at V and 3 bases at J, with 11 bases between. The CDR3 coding sequence is TGTGCCAGCAGCGATTTCCGGGACACTGAAGCTTTCTTT. It is translated as CASSDFRDTEAFF.

Sample share makes this clone medium-sized. This sequence joins TRBV11-2 and TRBJ2-5, with a tentative D call TRBD1 (6 bases). Germline CDR1 SGHAT, CDR2 FQNNGV. V was pared by 4 bases and J by 2 bases, with 17 bases between. CDR3 size: 16 residues. DNA of the CDR3: TGTGCCAGCAGCTCCCTAGACAGGCGGTCGCAAGAGACCCAGTACTTC. Translated: CASSSLDRRSQETQYF.

This chain connects TRBV4-1 to TRBJ2-3; 7 bases fit TRBD2. V shed 5 bases and J 2 bases; nucleotides not matched to a gene: 13. The CDR3 contains 17 residues. Germline V gene lookup returns CDR1 MGHRA and CDR2 YSYEKL. The CDR3 is CASSSLHMRENTDTQYF. The CDR3 DNA is TGCGCCAGCAGCTCTCTTCATATGCGGGAGAACACAGATACGCAGTATTTT.

A single count supports this clone. The chain recombines TRBV6-5 with TRBJ2-2; D gene unclear. CDR3 length: 13 residues. Germline CDR1 reads MNHEY; CDR2 reads SVGAGI. Between the trimmed V and J ends, which lost 6 bases and 2 bases, there was a span of 7 bases. CDR3 nucleotides: TGTGCCAGCAGCTACACCAACACCGGGGAGCTGTTTTTT. Translation: CASSYTNTGELFF.

The chain carries TRBV18 and TRBJ2-7; 11 nucleotides match TRBD2. The ends lost 6 bases at V and 7 bases at J; junction bases unmatched: 14. There are 16 residues in the CDR3. Per germline, CDR1 KGHSH and CDR2 LQKENI. The CDR3 spells CASSLLAGVPLGEQYF. CDR3 nucleotides: TGTGCCAGCTCTCTACTAGCGGGGGTTCCTCTTGGGGAGCAGTACTTC.

This chain links TRBV9 with TRBJ1-4; TRBD1 might be the D (6 bases). The CDR3 runs 16 residues. With 5 bases removed from V and 3 bases from J, the gap between germline ends came to 17 bases. Germline V gene lookup returns CDR1 SGDLS and CDR2 YYNGEE. The CDR3 region has the DNA TGTGCCAGCAGTGTACCCACGGGGGGGCCTAATGAAAAACTGTTTTTT. It translates to CASSVPTGGPNEKLFF.

The V and J genes are TRBV14 and TRBJ2-7, with D uncertain. Germline assignment: CDR1 SGHDN and CDR2 FVKESK. This CDR3 is built from 15 residues. Trimming removed 1 base from V and 2 bases from J, with 12 bases in between. CDR3 nucleotides: TGTGCCAGCAGCCAAGTAGGGTTCAGCCCCTACGAGCAGTACTTC. Its translation: CASSQVGFSPYEQYF.

The chain is built from TRBV2 and TRBJ2-1, with 10 bases identical to TRBD1. CDR3 length: 14 amino acids. Germline V gene sequence: CDR1 SNHLY, CDR2 FYNNEI. The junction had 7 bases not matched to a gene; V was cut back by 8 bases and J by 6 bases. CDR3 DNA: TGTGCCAGCTCGTCCGGGACAGGGGTCAATGAGCAGTTCTTC. Protein product: CASSSGTGVNEQFF.

The chain joins TRBV29-1 to TRBJ1-2; 8 bases are shared with TRBD1. CDR1 is SQVTM and CDR2 is ANQGSEA in the germline V gene. The trim removed 1 base at V and 8 bases at J, leaving 3 bases unmatched. The CDR3 contains 12 residues. CDR3 bases: TGCAGCGTTGAAGGACAGGGGCGAGGCTACACCTTC. It codes for CSVEGQGRGYTF.

The V call is TRBV19, the J call TRBJ2-7; TRBD2 might be the D (5 bases). CDR1 and CDR2 from the germline V gene are LNHDA and SQIVND (reference sequence). The CDR3 has 13 residues. V was clipped by 5 bases and J by 5 bases, with 13 bases between them. The chain's CDR3 is CASSEGYLDEQYF. In nucleotides, the CDR3 is TGTGCCAGTAGTGAGGGATATCTCGACGAGCAGTACTTC.